These 11 T cell receptor beta chains came from one sample sequenced in a study of shared clonotypes between healthy human individuals. Naive-designated CD8 cells lacked CD45RO, were positively enriched for CCR7, and omitted terminally differentiated effector memory CD45RA+ cells. Clones were sequenced by immunoSEQ multiplex PCR, and TCRdb holds only the in-frame ones, with some missing. The sample lists some 2 million clones, roughly 94% occurring once. Sequencing was carried out using naive CD8+ T cells sorted from blood. All receptors derive from a man aged 18-30 years in good health.

The genes are TRBV5-1 and TRBJ2-7; TRBD1 might be the D (5 bases). Trimming cost V 5 bases and J 2 bases, with 14 bases left between them. The germline V gene encodes CDR1 SGHRS and CDR2 YFSETQ. The CDR3 has 14 residues. CDR3 bases: TGCGCCAGCAGTCAGGGTTCCACCCCCTACGAGCAGTACTTC. Amino acids: CASSQGSTPYEQYF. Complete variable domain (other parts from reference TRBV5-1 and TRBJ2-7): KAGVTQTPRYLIKTRGQQVTLSCSPISGHRSVSWYQQTPGQGLQFLFEYFSETQRNKGNFPGRFSGRQFSNSRSEMNVSTLELGDSALYLCASSQGSTPYEQYFGPGTRLTVT.

V and J are TRBV4-1 and TRBJ2-1, with D uncertain. CDR1 is MGHRA, CDR2 YSYEKL, per germline. The ends were cut back, 3 bases at V and 6 bases at J, with 9 bases in the middle. This CDR3 comprises 13 residues. The CDR3 DNA is TGCGCCAGCAGCCAGGCTAATTTCAATGAGCAGTTCTTC. It is translated as CASSQANFNEQFF.

With regard to this clone: Different DNA sequences within this sample yield the same CDR3. The rearrangement links TRBV19 to TRBJ2-7, with 8 bases matching TRBD2. The CDR3 is made up of 14 amino acids. Germline lookup yields CDR1 LNHDA and CDR2 SQIVND (reference sequence). With V trimmed by 5 bases and J by 2 bases, 5 bases remained unmatched. Written as DNA, the CDR3 is TGTGCCAGTAGTCCCGGGGGGGGTCCCTACGAGCAGTACTTC. Translated, it gives CASSPGGGPYEQYF.

The chain is built from TRBV4-3 and TRBJ1-4; D not resolved. There are 15 residues in the CDR3. Germline CDR1 LGHNA, CDR2 YSLEER. Trimming shortened V by 1 base and J by 4 bases, and 10 bases separated the two germline ends. The CDR3 protein is CASSQGWVLNEKLFF. The CDR3 DNA sequence: TGCGCCAGCAGCCAAGGTTGGGTTCTTAATGAAAAACTGTTTTTT.

The V gene is TRBV28, the J gene TRBJ1-1; D ambiguous. V was clipped by 2 bases and J by 1 base, with 5 bases between them. Germline V lookup: CDR1 MDHEN, CDR2 SYDVKM. The CDR3 contains 13 residues. The CDR3 sequence is CASSLSTNTEAFF. The CDR3 coding sequence is TGTGCCAGCAGTTTAAGTACGAACACTGAAGCTTTCTTT.

This clone occurred once. The gene calls are TRBV7-8 and TRBJ2-1; 11 nucleotides line up with TRBD2. CDR3 length: 16 residues. Germline values: CDR1 SGHVS, CDR2 FQNEAQ. Losses at the gene ends were 4 bases for V and 4 bases for J; bases not matched to a gene: 6. CDR3 in DNA: TGTGCCAGCAGCTCTCTAGCGGGAGGTCTATACAATGAGCAGTTCTTC. It yields the protein CASSSLAGGLYNEQFF. Looking up the rest from reference TRBV7-8 and TRBJ2-1 gives the full variable domain: GAGVSQSPRYKVAKRGQDVALRCDPISGHVSLFWYQQALGQGPEFLTYFQNEAQLDKSGLPSDRFFAERPEGSVSTLKIQRTQQEDSAVYLCASSSLAGGLYNEQFFGPGTRLTVL.

This chain joins TRBV7-2 and TRBJ2-3, with 7 bases that match TRBD1. CDR3 length equals 16 residues. With V trimmed by 5 bases and J by 2 bases, 10 bases remained unmatched. The germline V gene encodes CDR1 SGHTA and CDR2 FQGNSA. CDR3 bases: TGTGCCAGCAGCACCCAACCGGGACAGTACACAGATACGCAGTATTTT. Encoded protein: CASSTQPGQYTDTQYF.

CDR3 sequence reads: CASSLSPGTGAEETQYF. The CDR3 DNA is TGCGCCAGCAGCCTAAGCCCCGGGACAGGGGCAGAAGAGACCCAGTACTTC. The genes are TRBV4-3 and TRBJ2-5, with 10 bases fitting TRBD1. The CDR3 totals 17 residues. CDR1 and CDR2 from the germline V gene are LGHNA and YSLEER. V shed 4 bases and J 3 bases; nucleotides not matched to a gene: 11.

The genes are TRBV4-1 and TRBJ1-2; 7 positions match TRBD1. The ends lost 2 bases at V and 4 bases at J; junction bases unmatched: 7. The germline CDR1 and CDR2 sequences are MGHRA and YSYEKL. This CDR3 spans 15 amino acids. The CDR3 DNA follows: TGCGCCAGCAGCCAACGACAGGGTACTGTCTATGGCTACACCTTC. Translating gives CASSQRQGTVYGYTF.

This clone has just one count. DNA of the CDR3: TGCGCCAGCAGCTTGTTGATAGGGACAGACCGATTCAACTATGGCTACACCTTC. Translation gives CASSLLIGTDRFNYGYTF. The chain recombines TRBV5-1 with TRBJ1-2, with TRBD1 matching over 7 bases. The CDR3 spans 18 residues. The ends lost 1 base at V and 2 bases at J; junction bases unmatched: 14. The germline V gene has CDR1 SGHRS and CDR2 YFSETQ. Full variable domain (remainder filled in from reference TRBV5-1 and TRBJ1-2): KAGVTQTPRYLIKTRGQQVTLSCSPISGHRSVSWYQQTPGQGLQFLFEYFSETQRNKGNFPGRFSGRQFSNSRSEMNVSTLELGDSALYLCASSLLIGTDRFNYGYTFGSGTRLTVV.

The J gene is TRBJ2-5, the V gene TRBV7-6; the match to TRBD2 covers 7 bases. The CDR3 runs 16 residues. Looked up from germline, CDR1 is SGHVS and CDR2 is FNYEAQ. The junction had 12 bases not matched to a gene; V was cut back by 6 bases and J by 2 bases. CDR3 DNA sequence: TGTGCCAGCAGTTGGATGGAGGGGACTATTCAAGAGACCCAGTACTTC. Translation: CASSWMEGTIQETQYF. The complete variable domain, with remaining parts taken from reference TRBV7-6 and TRBJ2-5, reads GAGVSQSPRYKVTKRGQDVALRCDPISGHVSLYWYRQALGQGPEFLTYFNYEAQQDKSGLPNDRFSAERPEGSISTLTIQRTEQRDSAMYRCASSWMEGTIQETQYFGPGTRLLVL.